These 26 T cell receptor beta chains came from one sample sequenced in a study of blood T cell repertoires in COVID-19. TCRdb's table, derived via immunoSEQ multiplex PCR, lists solely in-frame clones and lacks some. The sample holds around 200,000 clones, around 83% seen once. The sample consisted of peripheral blood. The receptors originated from a woman over 75 in a cohort sampled during active or convalescent COVID-19.

The chain employs TRBV5-1 and TRBJ2-5; unclear D gene. Trimming pared 0 bases from V and 3 bases from J, leaving 6 bases between. Germline assignment: CDR1 SGHRS and CDR2 YFSETQ. The length of the CDR3 is 13 residues. The CDR3 DNA reads as TGCGCCAGCAGCTTGGTGGCCAAAGAGACCCAGTACTTC. It translates to CASSLVAKETQYF.

This clone has only one observation. The chain joins TRBV7-9 to TRBJ2-2, with D perhaps matching TRBD2 (5 bases). Germline V gene sequence: CDR1 SEHNR, CDR2 FQNEAQ (reference sequence). V lost 4 bases to trimming and J lost 1 base, with 16 bases between them. This CDR3 has 17 amino acids. This CDR3 reads CASSSSPGLVNTGELFF. CDR3 in DNA: TGTGCCAGCAGCTCGAGCCCCGGACTGGTGAACACCGGGGAGCTGTTTTTT.

The rearrangement uses TRBV9 and TRBJ2-5; TRBD2 matches 8 bases. This CDR3 comprises 14 residues. The ends lost 4 bases at V and 5 bases at J; junction bases unmatched: 7. Germline loops: CDR1 SGDLS, CDR2 YYNGEE. CDR3 amino acids: CASSLGREGETQYF. DNA of the CDR3: TGTGCCAGCAGCCTCGGGAGGGAGGGGGAGACCCAGTACTTC.

V is TRBV7-2 and J is TRBJ2-5; 8 nucleotides line up with TRBD1. Germline CDR1 SGHTA, CDR2 FQGNSA. Trimming cost V 0 bases and J 7 bases; bases outside gene matches: 7. CDR3 size: 15 residues. The CDR3 reads CASSLAGGQVTTQYF. In DNA, the CDR3 is TGTGCCAGCAGCTTAGCGGGGGGACAGGTTACGACCCAGTACTTC.

This chain links TRBV3-1 (or the pseudogene TRBV3-2) with TRBJ1-3; tentative D call: TRBD1 (5 bases). V lost 0 bases and J 13 bases, leaving 16 bases between the germline ends. The CDR3 is 14 amino acids. Germline V gives CDR1 LGHDT, CDR2 YNNKEL (reference sequence). The CDR3 coding sequence is TGTGCCAGCAGCCAAGATCTGGGGGGGGATAGGATATATTTT. Its translation is CASSQDLGGDRIYF.

The rearrangement joins TRBV28 to TRBJ2-7, with TRBD1 as a possible D gene (6 bases). Germline V gene lookup returns CDR1 MDHEN and CDR2 SYDVKM. This CDR3 has 14 residues. The V and J ends lost 7 bases and 0 bases respectively, with 13 bases between them. Here the CDR3 DNA reads TGTGCCAGCAACAGGGACGGAGCCTCCTACGAGCAGTACTTC. Its protein is CASNRDGASYEQYF.

As for this clone: Sequence at one end of the junction differs from germline and may be a read error. This chain connects TRBV11-2 to TRBJ2-1; the match to TRBD2 covers 14 bases. The CDR3 sequence is 14 residues long. The germline CDR1 and CDR2 sequences are SGHAT and FQNNGV. The CDR3 nucleotides are TGTGCCAGCAGCCCCCGGACTAGCGGGGGGTCGGTGGTCTTC. Protein product: CASSPRTSGGSVVF.

The V call is TRBV5-6, the J call TRBJ1-1; tentative D call: TRBD1 (6 bases). The CDR3 contains 14 residues. V was cut by 3 bases and J by 5 bases, with 14 bases left in between. Germline V gene sequence: CDR1 SGHDT, CDR2 YYEEEE. The CDR3 DNA sequence: TGTGCCAGCAGCTGGGCCCAACAGGGAACTGAAGCTTTCTTT. Residues: CASSWAQQGTEAFF.

V usage is TRBV6-5 and J usage is TRBJ2-5; D is undetermined. This CDR3 spans 13 amino acids. Germline V CDR1 and CDR2: MNHEY, SVGAGI. Trimming took 4 bases from V and 5 from J, leaving 11 bases between them. CDR3 in amino acids: CASSFQNRETQYF. In DNA, the CDR3 is TGTGCCAGCAGTTTCCAAAACCGGGAGACCCAGTACTTC.

CDR3 protein: CASSSQRGAVYNSPLHF. In nucleotides, the CDR3 is TGTGCCAGCAGTTCCCAGCGGGGCGCAGTCTATAATTCACCCCTCCACTTT. The chain employs TRBV27 and TRBJ1-6, with a tentative D call TRBD1 (5 bases). V was pared by 4 bases and J by 3 bases, with 16 bases between. CDR1 and CDR2 (germline): MNHEY, SMNVEV (reference sequence). This CDR3 is 17 amino acids long.

The V call is TRBV30, the J call TRBJ1-1, with D possibly matching TRBD1 (6 bases). The length of the CDR3 is 14 residues. From germline, CDR1 is GTSNPN and CDR2 SVGIG (reference sequence). The V gene lost 0 bases and the J gene lost 5 bases, with 13 bases spanning the gap. CDR3 loop: CAWSVLAGETEAFF. The CDR3 DNA is TGTGCCTGGAGTGTACTGGCAGGGGAAACTGAAGCTTTCTTT.

The rearrangement joins TRBV28 to TRBJ2-4, with D possibly TRBD2 on 6 matching bases. The CDR3 is 21 residues long. With 0 bases removed from V and 3 bases from J, the gap between germline ends came to 27 bases. The germline V gene has CDR1 MDHEN and CDR2 SYDVKM. The CDR3 region is CASSLWTYSGPPSVGKNIQYF. The DNA of the CDR3 is TGTGCCAGCAGTTTATGGACATATTCGGGACCTCCTAGCGTTGGCAAAAACATTCAGTACTTC.

The chain recombines TRBV30 with TRBJ1-2; D may be TRBD1 (6 bases). Trimming took off 1 base at V and 4 bases at J, with 13 bases between the two ends. The CDR3 loop spans 14 amino acids. CDR1 is GTSNPN and CDR2 is SVGIG in the germline V gene (reference sequence). The CDR3 protein is CAWSGLRGTYGYTF. Here the CDR3 DNA reads TGTGCCTGGAGTGGCCTAAGGGGGACCTATGGCTACACCTTC.

The chain uses TRBV21-1 and TRBJ1-2. TRBV21-1 represents a pseudogene. The CDR3 spans 10 residues. Here the CDR3 DNA reads TGTGCCCCCGAGCTGATGGGCTACACCTTC. Encoded protein: CAPELMGYTF.

The chain is built from TRBV7-6 and TRBJ1-6; 8 bases fit TRBD1. Trimming took 2 bases from V and 10 from J; bases not matched to a gene: 10. The CDR3 is 16 residues long. Germline V gene lookup returns CDR1 SGHVS and CDR2 FNYEAQ. The chain's CDR3 is CASSLRAQGAESPLHF. As DNA, the CDR3 is TGTGCCAGCAGCTTAAGGGCGCAGGGGGCAGAATCACCCCTCCACTTT.

The rearrangement joins TRBV9 to TRBJ2-2; TRBD1 matches at 7 bases. The CDR3 extends over 18 amino acids. Germline lookup yields CDR1 SGDLS and CDR2 YYNGEE. J was trimmed by 6 bases and V by 0 bases; bases with no gene match: 14. DNA for the CDR3: TGTGCCAGCAGCGTAGAGGGACAGCCCCGGTCTGTAGCCGGGGAGCTGTTTTTT. Translated: CASSVEGQPRSVAGELFF.

The gene calls are TRBV4-1 and TRBJ1-2; tentatively, D is TRBD1 (5 bases). V was clipped by 3 bases and J by 4 bases, with 9 bases between them. This CDR3 comprises 13 residues. CDR1 and CDR2 from the germline V gene are MGHRA and YSYEKL. The DNA of the CDR3 is TGCGCCAGCAGCCAGCAGGGAGGCTATGGCTACACCTTC. It codes for CASSQQGGYGYTF.

In its sample, this clone was seen once. The genes are TRBV11-3 and TRBJ2-7; maybe TRBD2 (5 bases). Trimming removed 1 base from V and 6 bases from J, with 13 bases in between. The CDR3 extends over 14 amino acids. Germline-derived CDR1 and CDR2 are SGHNT and YENEEA. CDR3 in amino acids: CASSLGTLGGEQYF. CDR3 nucleotides: TGTGCCAGCAGCTTAGGGACTCTAGGCGGCGAGCAGTACTTC.

The V gene is TRBV4-2, the J gene TRBJ2-1; 13 nucleotides agree with TRBD2. The CDR3 loop spans 17 amino acids. The ends lost 1 base at V and 7 bases at J; junction bases unmatched: 7. Germline CDR1 and CDR2: LGHNA and YNFKEQ. The CDR3 bases are TGTGCCAGCAGCCAAGTACTAGCGGGAGGGCAGGGGAATGAGCAGTTCTTC. Encoded protein: CASSQVLAGGQGNEQFF.

V and J are TRBV12-3 or TRBV12-4 and TRBJ2-1, with D perhaps TRBD2 (6 bases). The CDR3 runs 12 residues. Trimming removed 5 bases at V and 9 bases at J, with 11 bases between. The CDR3 here is CASSPTRFEQFF. The CDR3 DNA sequence: TGTGCCAGCAGTCCGACTAGGTTTGAGCAGTTCTTC.

This chain's CDR3 is CATSDLYLSGDSPLHF. DNA of the CDR3: TGTGCCACCAGTGATTTGTACCTAAGCGGTGATTCACCCCTCCACTTT. The genes are TRBV24-1 and TRBJ1-6, with no clear D. CDR1 KGHDR and CDR2 SFDVKD come from the germline V gene. The CDR3 consists of 16 residues. The V gene lost 0 bases and the J gene lost 8 bases, with 13 bases spanning the gap.

This sequence joins TRBV18 and TRBJ1-3, with 7 bases that match TRBD1. Germline CDR1 reads KGHSH; CDR2 reads LQKENI. Germline trimming cut 0 bases from V and 3 bases from J; bases unmatched to any gene: 8. The CDR3 sequence is 17 residues long. The CDR3 sequence is CASSPPERGRFGNTIYF. CDR3 in DNA: TGTGCCAGCTCACCACCAGAGAGGGGGCGATTTGGAAACACCATATATTTT.

This clone occurred a few times. The genes are TRBV28 and TRBJ1-4, with a tentative D call TRBD1 (6 bases). The CDR3 has 15 amino acids. The V and J ends lost 6 bases and 5 bases respectively, with 16 bases between them. Germline lookup yields CDR1 MDHEN and CDR2 SYDVKM. CDR3 amino acids: CASRPTGTRNEKLFF. Here the CDR3 DNA reads TGTGCCAGCAGACCAACCGGGACACGGAATGAAAAACTGTTTTTT.

The V and J genes are TRBV28 and TRBJ1-5; 7 bases are shared with TRBD1. CDR1 and CDR2 (germline): MDHEN, SYDVKM. The length of the CDR3 is 14 residues. With 8 bases clipped from V and 9 bases from J, the junction kept 13 bases outside the gene matches. CDR3 sequence reads: CASAGQVRDGPQHF. The CDR3 DNA is TGTGCCAGCGCTGGACAGGTGCGGGATGGGCCCCAGCATTTT.

CDR3 amino acids: CASSIMGTGGNIQYF. The CDR3 DNA is TGTGCCAGTAGTATAATGGGGACAGGGGGGAACATTCAGTACTTC. V gene TRBV19 combines with J gene TRBJ2-4; TRBD1 agrees at 11 bases. The CDR3 is 15 amino acids. CDR1 is LNHDA and CDR2 is SQIVND in the germline V gene (reference sequence). Losses at the gene ends were 2 bases for V and 7 bases for J; bases not matched to a gene: 4.

The chain carries TRBV9 and TRBJ2-2, with TRBD1 identical over 7 bases. The germline gives CDR1 SGDLS, CDR2 YYNGEE. J gave up 1 base and V 0 bases, and 0 bases lay outside the gene matches. This CDR3 has 15 amino acids. In nucleotides, the CDR3 is TGTGCCAGCAGCGTAGGGACAGGGAACACCGGGGAGCTGTTTTTT. Encoded protein: CASSVGTGNTGELFF.